The clone carrying this TCR beta chain was picked up a small number of times. Its antigen is unidentified. CDR3 length equals 14 residues. Germline assignment: CDR1 SGHNT and CDR2 YYREEE (reference sequence). Trimming left V 4 bases short and J 4 bases short, with 14 bases between. This sample was included in a study of T cell repertoires in cytomegalovirus infection. TCRdb redid the calling of the reads with MiXCR, one entry per CDR3 protein. Of about 150,000 distinct CDR3 sequences listed, around 20% are singletons. General observations from the study: What dominated the ex vivo response were HLA-C-restricted CMV-specific TCR beta clonotypes.

The sequence came from a human donor in good health (CMV status not recorded). Some clones in this sample may be carry-over from other donors' samples. The J gene is TRBJ1-1, the V gene TRBV5-4, with D perhaps matching TRBD1 (5 bases). The sample was PBMCs. The chain's CDR3 is CASSAGVLFTEAFF. The CDR3 bases are TGTGCCAGCAGCGCGGGGGTACTTTTCACTGAAGCTTTCTTT.